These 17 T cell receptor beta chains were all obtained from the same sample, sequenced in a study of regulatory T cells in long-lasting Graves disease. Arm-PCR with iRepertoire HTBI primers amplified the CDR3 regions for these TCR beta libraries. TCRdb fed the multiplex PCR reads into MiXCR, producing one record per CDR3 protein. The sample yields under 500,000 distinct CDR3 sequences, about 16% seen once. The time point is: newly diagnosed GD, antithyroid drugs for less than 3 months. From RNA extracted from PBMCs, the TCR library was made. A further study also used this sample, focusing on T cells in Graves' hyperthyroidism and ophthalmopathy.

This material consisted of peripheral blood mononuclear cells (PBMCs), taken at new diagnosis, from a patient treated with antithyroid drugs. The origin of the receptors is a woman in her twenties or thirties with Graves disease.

CDR3 in DNA: TGTGCCAGTAGTATAGCCGCAACACTGAACTATGGCTACACCTTC. Protein product: CASSIAATLNYGYTF. V is TRBV19 and J is TRBJ1-2, with D uncertain. V gave up 1 base and J gave up 2 bases, with 11 bases separating them. The CDR3 runs 15 residues. Germline lookup yields CDR1 LNHDA and CDR2 SQIVND (reference sequence).

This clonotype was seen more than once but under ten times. The CDR3 DNA reads as TGTGCCAGCAGTCCCCCACAGACAGATACGCAGTATTTT. Amino acid sequence: CASSPPQTDTQYF. The chain joins TRBV28 to TRBJ2-3; D is uncertain. Germline V gene data show CDR1 as MDHEN and CDR2 as SYDVKM. The CDR3 has 13 amino acids. Trimming stripped 5 bases from V and 3 bases from J, with 9 bases between. Drawing the rest from reference TRBV28 and TRBJ2-3, the complete variable domain is DVKVTQSSRYLVKRTGEKVFLECVQDMDHENMFWYRQDPGLGLRLIYFSYDVKMKEKGDIPEGYSVSREKKERFSLILESASTNQTSMYLCASSPPQTDTQYFGPGTRLTVL.

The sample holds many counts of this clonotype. CDR3 in amino acids: CASSLDSPEAFF. The CDR3 bases are TGTGCCAGCAGCCTGGACAGTCCAGAAGCTTTCTTT. The V and J genes are TRBV28 and TRBJ1-1; D possibly corresponds to TRBD1 (6 bases). The ends were cut back, 6 bases at V and 8 bases at J, with 13 bases in the middle. The germline V gene has CDR1 MDHEN and CDR2 SYDVKM. This CDR3 comprises 12 residues.

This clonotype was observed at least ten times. CDR3 protein: CASGADPYEQYF. Written as DNA, the CDR3 is TGTGCCAGCGGGGCTGACCCCTACGAGCAGTACTTC. J is TRBJ2-7 and V is TRBV28; D might be TRBD1 (5 bases). Between the trimmed V and J ends, which lost 8 bases and 2 bases, there was a span of 10 bases. The CDR3 runs to 12 residues. Germline loops: CDR1 MDHEN, CDR2 SYDVKM.

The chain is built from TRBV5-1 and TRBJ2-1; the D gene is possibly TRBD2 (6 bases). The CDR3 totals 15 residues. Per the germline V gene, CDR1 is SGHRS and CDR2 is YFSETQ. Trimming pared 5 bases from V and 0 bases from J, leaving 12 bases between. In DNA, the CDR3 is TGCGCCAGCAGGCCCGACGGGAGCTCCTACAATGAGCAGTTCTTC. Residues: CASRPDGSSYNEQFF.

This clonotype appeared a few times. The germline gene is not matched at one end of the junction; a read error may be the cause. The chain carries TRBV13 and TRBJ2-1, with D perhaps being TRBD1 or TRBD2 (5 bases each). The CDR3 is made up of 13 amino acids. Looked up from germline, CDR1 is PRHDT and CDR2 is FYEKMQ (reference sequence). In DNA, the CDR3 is TGTGCCAGCAGCTCGACCGGGGCCTCACCCGGGATCTTC. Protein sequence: CASSSTGASPGIF.

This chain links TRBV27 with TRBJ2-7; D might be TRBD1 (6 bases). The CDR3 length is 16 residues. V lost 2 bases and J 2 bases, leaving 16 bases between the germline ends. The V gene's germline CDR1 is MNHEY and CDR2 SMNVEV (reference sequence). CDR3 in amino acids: CASSLAPYEGAYEQYF. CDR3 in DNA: TGTGCCAGCAGTTTAGCCCCCTATGAGGGGGCCTACGAGCAGTACTTC.

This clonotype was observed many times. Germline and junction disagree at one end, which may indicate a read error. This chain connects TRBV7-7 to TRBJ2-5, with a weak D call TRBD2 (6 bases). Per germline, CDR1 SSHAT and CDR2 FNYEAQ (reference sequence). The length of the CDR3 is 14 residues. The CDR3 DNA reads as TGTGCTAGCAGCTCTGACGTGGGGGGAGAGACCCAGTACTTC. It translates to CASSSDVGGETQYF.

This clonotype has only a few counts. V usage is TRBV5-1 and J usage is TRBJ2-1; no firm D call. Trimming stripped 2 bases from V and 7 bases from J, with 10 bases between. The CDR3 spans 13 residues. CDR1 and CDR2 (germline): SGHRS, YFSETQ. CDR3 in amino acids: CASSFNGLNEQFF. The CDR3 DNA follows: TGCGCCAGCAGCTTTAATGGGCTGAATGAGCAGTTCTTC.

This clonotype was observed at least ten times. The DNA for the CDR3 is TGTGCCAGCAGTTTGGGGCATCCCCGTGGACTTCCCTCCTACGAGCAGTACTTC. It translates to CASSLGHPRGLPSYEQYF. This chain links TRBV28 with TRBJ2-7, with D perhaps matching TRBD1 or TRBD2 (5 bases each). Germline lookup yields CDR1 MDHEN and CDR2 SYDVKM. CDR3 length equals 18 residues. Trimming shortened V by 3 bases and J by 0 bases, and 21 bases separated the two germline ends.

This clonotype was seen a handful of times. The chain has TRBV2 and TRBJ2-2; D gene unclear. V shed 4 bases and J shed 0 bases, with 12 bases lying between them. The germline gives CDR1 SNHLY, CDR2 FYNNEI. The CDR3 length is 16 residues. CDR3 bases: TGTGCCAGCAGTGGGCCTGTCGTTCCGAACACCGGGGAGCTGTTTTTT. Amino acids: CASSGPVVPNTGELFF.

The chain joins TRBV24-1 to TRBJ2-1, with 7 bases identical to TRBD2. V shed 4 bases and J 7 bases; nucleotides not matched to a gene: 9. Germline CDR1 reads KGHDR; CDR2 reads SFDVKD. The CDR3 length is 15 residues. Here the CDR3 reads CATSDRPGRGNEQFF. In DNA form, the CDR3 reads TGTGCCACCAGTGACCGGCCGGGGCGGGGGAATGAGCAGTTCTTC.

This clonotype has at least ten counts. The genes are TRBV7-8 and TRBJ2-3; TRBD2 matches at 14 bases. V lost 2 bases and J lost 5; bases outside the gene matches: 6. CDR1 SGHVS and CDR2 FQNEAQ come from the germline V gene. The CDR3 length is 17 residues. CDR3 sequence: CASSLSGLAGGLDTQYF. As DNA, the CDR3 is TGTGCCAGCAGCTTAAGTGGACTAGCGGGAGGTTTAGATACGCAGTATTTT. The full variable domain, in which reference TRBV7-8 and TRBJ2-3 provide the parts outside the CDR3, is GAGVSQSPRYKVAKRGQDVALRCDPISGHVSLFWYQQALGQGPEFLTYFQNEAQLDKSGLPSDRFFAERPEGSVSTLKIQRTQQEDSAVYLCASSLSGLAGGLDTQYFGPGTRLTVL.

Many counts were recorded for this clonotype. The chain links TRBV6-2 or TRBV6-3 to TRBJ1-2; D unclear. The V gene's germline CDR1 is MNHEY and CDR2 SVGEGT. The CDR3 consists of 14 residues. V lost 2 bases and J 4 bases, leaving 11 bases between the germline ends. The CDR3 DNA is TGTGCCAGCAGTTACCTGGGGTCCGGCTATGGCTACACCTTC. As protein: CASSYLGSGYGYTF.

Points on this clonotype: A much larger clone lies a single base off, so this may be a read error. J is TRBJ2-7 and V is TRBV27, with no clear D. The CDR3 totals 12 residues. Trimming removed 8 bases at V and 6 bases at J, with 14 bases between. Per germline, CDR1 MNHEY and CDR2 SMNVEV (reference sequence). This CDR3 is CASGPSDCEQYF. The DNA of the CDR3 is TGTGCCAGCGGCCCCTCCGACTGCGAGCAGTACTTC.

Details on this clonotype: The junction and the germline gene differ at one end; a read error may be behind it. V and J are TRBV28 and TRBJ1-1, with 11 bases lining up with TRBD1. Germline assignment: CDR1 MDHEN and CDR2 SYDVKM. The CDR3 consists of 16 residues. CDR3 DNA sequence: TGTGCCAGCACTTTAGGGACAGGGGGTAGGGACACTGAAGCTTTCTTT. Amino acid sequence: CASTLGTGGRDTEAFF.

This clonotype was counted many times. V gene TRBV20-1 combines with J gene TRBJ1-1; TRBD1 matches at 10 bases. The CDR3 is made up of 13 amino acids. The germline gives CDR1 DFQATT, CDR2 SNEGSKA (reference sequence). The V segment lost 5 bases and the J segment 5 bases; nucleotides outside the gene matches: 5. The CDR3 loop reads CSADRGQRTEAFF. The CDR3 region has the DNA TGCAGTGCTGACAGGGGGCAGAGAACTGAAGCTTTCTTT.